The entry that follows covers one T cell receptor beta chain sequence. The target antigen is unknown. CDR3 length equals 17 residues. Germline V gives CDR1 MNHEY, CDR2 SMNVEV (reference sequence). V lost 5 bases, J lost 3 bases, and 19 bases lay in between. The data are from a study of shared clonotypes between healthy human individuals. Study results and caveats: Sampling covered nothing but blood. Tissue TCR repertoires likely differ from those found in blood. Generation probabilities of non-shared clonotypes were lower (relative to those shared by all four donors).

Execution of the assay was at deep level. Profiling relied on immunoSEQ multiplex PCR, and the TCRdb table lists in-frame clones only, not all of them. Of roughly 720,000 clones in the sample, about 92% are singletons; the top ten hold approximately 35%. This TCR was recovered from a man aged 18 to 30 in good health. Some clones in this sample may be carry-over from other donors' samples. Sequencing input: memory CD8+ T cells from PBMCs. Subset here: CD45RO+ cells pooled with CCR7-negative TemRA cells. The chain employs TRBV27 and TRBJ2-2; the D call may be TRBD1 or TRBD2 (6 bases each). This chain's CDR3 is CASSPLVGGIDTGELFF. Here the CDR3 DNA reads TGTGCCAGCAGTCCACTGGTAGGGGGGATCGACACCGGGGAGCTGTTTTTT.